The clone carrying this T cell receptor beta chain was counted many times. Its antigen is undetermined. Per-sample yields of isolated PBMCs were at least 6.5 million. The entry originates in a study of blood T cells in healthy people across ages. Looking at the study overall: Per two T cells, about one barcoded beta molecule was captured through template switching. Broader study findings: Any changes in expanded clonotypes were possibly confounded, as donor CMV status remained unknown. The percentage of naive T cells correlated strongly with TCR beta diversity.

Germline CDR1 and CDR2: SGDLS and YYNGEE. The trim removed 0 bases at V and 8 bases at J, leaving 8 bases unmatched. The CDR3 sequence is 15 residues long. A J-beta primer mix and a sample-barcoded 5' primer were used in a second PCR of about 6 to 12 cycles. MiXCR, applied by TCRdb to the 5' RACE reads, yields one record per CDR3 protein. The data contain 1.5 million to 2 million distinct CDR3 sequences, 28% of them seen just once; the ten biggest clones take up 7.7%. The source material was blood. The origin of this receptor is a woman in her 30s in good health. This chain connects TRBV9 to TRBJ2-1; TRBD2 matches at 7 bases. The CDR3 coding sequence is TGTGCCAGCAGCGTAGACCCAAACCGGGAGGATGAGCAGTTCTTC. This gives the protein CASSVDPNREDEQFF.